A single sample gave rise to the 27 T cell receptor beta chains below, sequenced in a study of CD8 T cell repertoires and HIV-1 epitope variants. Sequencing used immunoSEQ multiplex PCR; TCRdb keeps in-frame clones, though not all of them. The data show more than 4,000 clones, around 66% seen once. These TCRs' antigens remain unknown. The sequencing input was cultured CD8+ T cells derived from PBMCs. The receptors stem from a male donor with HIV.

The J gene is TRBJ2-1, the V gene TRBV19; 8 positions agree with TRBD2. After removal of 0 bases from V and 1 base from J, the junction contained 2 bases not matched to a gene. This CDR3 contains 16 residues. CDR1 and CDR2 (germline): LNHDA, SQIVND (reference sequence). CDR3 nucleotide sequence: TGTGCCAGTAGTATAGAGGGCGGGAGGTCCTACAATGAGCAGTTCTTC. The encoded protein is CASSIEGGRSYNEQFF.

This clone was recorded once. J is TRBJ1-2 and V is TRBV7-3, with D possibly TRBD1 on 6 matching bases. CDR1 SGHTA and CDR2 FQGTGA come from the germline V gene. This CDR3 comprises 13 residues. The V end lost 5 bases, the J end lost 1 base, and 8 bases lay between the germline ends. As DNA, the CDR3 is TGTGCCAGCAGCCCGGACAGTAACTATGGCTACACCTTC. Translated, it gives CASSPDSNYGYTF.

The chain carries TRBV6-5 and TRBJ2-2; weak D call: TRBD1 (5 bases). Trimming took off 5 bases at V and 1 base at J, with 5 bases between the two ends. The CDR3 totals 13 residues. Germline V gene lookup returns CDR1 MNHEY and CDR2 SVGAGI. CDR3 loop: CASSDRNTGELFF. CDR3 coding DNA: TGTGCCAGCAGTGACAGGAACACCGGGGAGCTGTTTTTT.

The chain joins TRBV11-2 to TRBJ2-3; 8 bases line up with TRBD2. Trimming at V came to 1 base and at J to 4 bases, leaving 1 base not matched to a gene. Germline V CDR1 and CDR2: SGHAT, FQNNGV. The CDR3 has 14 residues. CDR3: CASSLAGGADTQYF. The CDR3 nucleotides read TGTGCCAGCAGCTTAGCGGGAGGGGCAGATACGCAGTATTTT.

This clone was seen a handful of times. V is TRBV4-1 and J is TRBJ1-5, with D perhaps TRBD1 (5 bases). Per germline, CDR1 MGHRA and CDR2 YSYEKL. CDR3 length equals 15 residues. Trimming pared 4 bases from V and 1 base from J, leaving 11 bases between. CDR3 sequence reads: CASSPDGGSNQPQHF. CDR3 nucleotide sequence: TGCGCCAGCAGCCCAGATGGGGGAAGCAATCAGCCCCAGCATTTT.

The CDR3 loop is CASSPGQGHYEQYF. CDR3 bases: TGTGCCAGCTCACCGGGACAGGGTCACTACGAGCAGTACTTC. The rearrangement links TRBV18 to TRBJ2-7; TRBD1 agrees at 9 bases. Germline-derived CDR1 and CDR2 are KGHSH and LQKENI. This CDR3 has 14 residues. After removal of 3 bases from V and 3 bases from J, the junction contained 3 bases not matched to a gene.

V and J are TRBV9 and TRBJ2-7; the match to TRBD2 covers 7 bases. Germline values: CDR1 SGDLS, CDR2 YYNGEE. The V segment lost 4 bases and the J segment 3 bases; nucleotides outside the gene matches: 7. The CDR3 totals 14 residues. Written as DNA, the CDR3 is TGTGCCAGCAGCTTGAGCGGGGCTGGCTACGAGCAGTACTTC. As protein: CASSLSGAGYEQYF.

CDR3 region: CSVWEWLGDAEVEAFF. As DNA, the CDR3 is TGCAGCGTGTGGGAATGGTTGGGAGATGCGGAGGTTGAAGCTTTCTTT. This chain uses TRBV29-1 with TRBJ1-1; D is unclear. Deletions cut 6 bases from V and 7 bases from J, with 27 bases between. CDR1 and CDR2 from the germline V gene are SQVTM and ANQGSEA. CDR3 length equals 16 residues.

The V and J genes are TRBV5-6 and TRBJ2-5; a possible D gene is TRBD1 (5 bases). Trimming cost V 2 bases and J 4 bases, with 12 bases left between them. Per the germline V gene, CDR1 is SGHDT and CDR2 is YYEEEE. This CDR3 is 14 amino acids long. The CDR3 coding sequence is TGTGCCAGCAGCTTCTCTGGGGCTCGAGAGACCCAGTACTTC. This translates into CASSFSGARETQYF.

The rearrangement links TRBV15 to TRBJ2-7; 8 bases map to TRBD1. In germline, CDR1 is LNHNV, CDR2 YYDKDF (reference sequence). Trimming cost V 5 bases and J 6 bases; bases outside gene matches: 12. The CDR3 totals 15 residues. The DNA of the CDR3 is TGTGCCACCAGCGATGGGACAGGTGGCATTGGCGAGCAGTACTTC. Amino acid sequence: CATSDGTGGIGEQYF.

The V gene is TRBV15, the J gene TRBJ2-1; 8 bases line up with TRBD1. The CDR3 has 15 residues. Looked up from germline, CDR1 is LNHNV and CDR2 is YYDKDF (reference sequence). V shed 3 bases, J shed 6 bases, and the junction held 7 bases outside the gene matches. The CDR3: CATSRDRDPVNEQFF. The CDR3 region has the DNA TGTGCCACCAGCAGGGACAGGGACCCTGTCAATGAGCAGTTCTTC.

V and J are TRBV4-3 and TRBJ2-7; 8 bases are shared with TRBD1. Germline V CDR1 and CDR2: LGHNA, YSLEER. Trimming at V came to 0 bases and at J to 0 bases, leaving 7 bases not matched to a gene. The CDR3 loop spans 17 amino acids. DNA for the CDR3: TGCGCCAGCAGCCAAGATGTGGGACAGGCCGTCTCCTACGAGCAGTACTTC. Protein sequence: CASSQDVGQAVSYEQYF.

This sequence joins TRBV28 and TRBJ2-5; unclear D gene. The CDR3 extends over 14 amino acids. The germline V gene encodes CDR1 MDHEN and CDR2 SYDVKM. V was cut by 4 bases and J by 2 bases, with 11 bases left in between. The CDR3 coding sequence is TGTGCCAGCAGTTCCGCGACACTTCAAGAGACCCAGTACTTC. This codes for CASSSATLQETQYF.

CDR3 region: CASSEGGSSYNEQFF. The DNA of the CDR3 is TGTGCCAGCAGTGAAGGGGGGAGCTCCTACAATGAGCAGTTCTTC. The chain links TRBV6-4 to TRBJ2-1; D possibly matches TRBD1 or TRBD2 (6 bases each). This CDR3 is built from 15 residues. The germline gives CDR1 MRHNA, CDR2 SNTAGT. V was cut by 3 bases and J by 0 bases, with 9 bases left in between.

This chain links TRBV5-1 with TRBJ2-7; D is possibly TRBD2 (6 bases). With 7 bases removed from V and 4 bases from J, the gap between germline ends came to 15 bases. CDR1 and CDR2 from the germline V gene are SGHRS and YFSETQ. CDR3 size: 13 residues. CDR3 sequence reads: CASGGTDVYEQYF. The CDR3 coding sequence is TGCGCCAGCGGGGGGACGGATGTTTACGAGCAGTACTTC.

The chain recombines TRBV29-1 with TRBJ1-4; 8 bases line up with TRBD1. Germline CDR1 SQVTM, CDR2 ANQGSEA. The CDR3 extends over 15 amino acids. V lost 0 bases, J lost 7 bases, and 7 bases stayed unmatched. The CDR3 is CSVEEVGQEGEKLFF. CDR3 in DNA: TGCAGCGTTGAAGAGGTGGGACAGGAGGGTGAAAAACTGTTTTTT.

This rearrangement joins TRBV10-2 to TRBJ2-1, with D unresolved. Germline CDR1 and CDR2: WSHSY and SAAADI. This CDR3 is built from 13 residues. V lost 8 bases to trimming and J lost 4 bases, with 12 bases between them. The CDR3: CASGSETYNEQFF. The CDR3 DNA is TGCGCCAGCGGTAGTGAAACGTACAATGAGCAGTTCTTC.

The CDR3 loop reads CASSPGQLQETQYF. CDR3 DNA sequence: TGTGCCAGCAGCCCAGGACAGCTTCAAGAGACCCAGTACTTC. The chain has TRBV28 and TRBJ2-5, with D tentatively TRBD1 (6 bases). Germline CDR1 reads MDHEN; CDR2 reads SYDVKM. V lost 6 bases, J lost 2 bases, and 13 bases lay in between. The CDR3 is 14 amino acids.

The chain combines TRBV4-1 with TRBJ2-7, with 10 positions matching TRBD2. The CDR3 covers 15 residues. Germline V CDR1 and CDR2: MGHRA, YSYEKL. V trimming: 0 bases; J trimming: 4 bases; junction bases outside the gene matches: 3. The CDR3 bases are TGCGCCAGCAGCCAAGAAGCTAGCGGGAGTTACGAGCAGTACTTC. This sequence encodes CASSQEASGSYEQYF.

The V and J genes are TRBV7-3 and TRBJ2-1; the D is unclear. Germline CDR1 SGHTA, CDR2 FQGTGA. The CDR3 consists of 15 residues. Trimming took 3 bases from V and 0 from J, leaving 9 bases between them. CDR3 residues: CASSLGMSSYNEQFF. In DNA form, the CDR3 reads TGTGCCAGCAGCTTGGGGATGAGCTCCTACAATGAGCAGTTCTTC. Filled out from reference TRBV7-3 and TRBJ2-1, the complete variable domain reads GAGVSQTPSNKVTEKGKYVELRCDPISGHTALYWYRQSLGQGPEFLIYFQGTGAADDSGLPNDRFFAVRPEGSVSTLKIQRTERGDSAVYLCASSLGMSSYNEQFFGPGTRLTVL.

This chain joins TRBV6-5 and TRBJ1-2; possible D gene TRBD1, 5 bases. Looked up from germline, CDR1 is MNHEY and CDR2 is SVGAGI. This CDR3 contains 15 residues. Trimming pared 4 bases from V and 6 bases from J, leaving 18 bases between. The CDR3 DNA reads TGTGCCAGCAGTTCCCGGACAAATTTAATCGATGGCTACACCTTC. Translating it yields CASSSRTNLIDGYTF.

This clone was counted between two and nine times. The gene calls are TRBV27 and TRBJ1-1; D unresolved. CDR3 length equals 14 residues. CDR1 and CDR2 (germline): MNHEY, SMNVEV (reference sequence). V was pared by 6 bases and J by 3 bases, with 14 bases between. Written as DNA, the CDR3 is TGTGCCAGCAGCCCCTCCGACACTTACACTGAAGCTTTCTTT. Amino acids: CASSPSDTYTEAFF.

The rearrangement uses TRBV4-1 and TRBJ1-4; no reliable D call. Germline lookup yields CDR1 MGHRA and CDR2 YSYEKL. The CDR3 is made up of 12 amino acids. The V end lost 1 base, the J end lost 6 bases, and 3 bases lay between the germline ends. The CDR3 loop reads CASSQGDEKLFF. CDR3 sequence (DNA): TGCGCCAGCAGCCAAGGGGATGAAAAACTGTTTTTT.

V gene TRBV5-8 combines with J gene TRBJ2-2; D uncertain. Germline lookup yields CDR1 SGHTS and CDR2 YDEGEE. V lost 4 bases and J 1 base, leaving 8 bases between the germline ends. The CDR3 consists of 14 residues. This CDR3 is CASSPEMNTGELFF. The DNA of the CDR3 is TGTGCCAGCAGCCCGGAGATGAACACCGGGGAGCTGTTTTTT. Full variable domain (remainder filled in from reference TRBV5-8 and TRBJ2-2): EAGVTQSPTHLIKTRGQQATLRCSPISGHTSVYWYQQALGLGLQFLLWYDEGEERNRGNFPPRFSGRQFPNYSSELNVNALELEDSALYLCASSPEMNTGELFFGEGSRLTVL.

CDR3 DNA sequence: TGCGCCAGCAGCCAATCGGGTGGGGTCACTGAAGCTTTCTTT. Translating gives CASSQSGGVTEAFF. This rearrangement joins TRBV4-1 to TRBJ1-1; D is undetermined. Trimming pared 2 bases from V and 4 bases from J, leaving 11 bases between. CDR1 is MGHRA, CDR2 YSYEKL, per germline. This CDR3 spans 14 amino acids.

This clone was seen a few times. This rearrangement joins TRBV7-2 to TRBJ2-5; D perhaps matches TRBD1 (8 bases). The CDR3 extends over 14 amino acids. Trimming removed 5 bases from V and 3 bases from J, with 13 bases in between. Germline lookup yields CDR1 SGHTA and CDR2 FQGNSA. This CDR3 is CASSVTGGEETQYF. CDR3 nucleotide sequence: TGTGCCAGCAGCGTAACAGGGGGGGAAGAGACCCAGTACTTC.

This chain links TRBV4-3 with TRBJ2-7, with TRBD1 matching over 7 bases. V dropped 1 base and J dropped 3; count of bases not matched to a gene: 3. CDR1 and CDR2 (germline): LGHNA, YSLEER. The CDR3 runs to 14 residues. CDR3 in amino acids: CASSQATGYYEQYF. The CDR3 DNA reads as TGCGCCAGCAGCCAAGCGACAGGGTACTACGAGCAGTACTTC.